This T cell receptor (beta chain) appears in the sequencing data of a study of cytomegalovirus exposure and HLA in healthy donors. Study outcomes and limitations: As confirmed in vitro, a few CMV-associated chains were specific for CMV antigens. HLA alleles were associated with some 16,000 TCR beta sequences in a later analysis at 0.05 false discovery rate. Using the classifier, cytomegalovirus status was reportedly diagnosed with high specificity and sensitivity. TCR beta sequences reportedly predicted most subjects' HLA-A and HLA-B alleles accurately.

The CDR3 covers 14 residues. After removal of 5 bases from V and 10 bases from J, the junction contained 8 bases not matched to a gene. The germline V gene encodes CDR1 MDHEN and CDR2 SYDVKM. PCR involved 60 Vbeta and 13 Jbeta primers. Some clones are missing from TCRdb's copy, which holds only in-frame ones; the method was immunoSEQ multiplex PCR. The table has nearly 95,000 clones, 6.5% to 8% seen once. For this clone: Its matching antigen is unknown.

The clonotype was recovered from a man in his fifties in good health and CMV-seronegative. The rearrangement uses TRBV28 and TRBJ1-6, with 7 bases that match TRBD1. Material: PBMCs. The CDR3 is CASSHDRVRSPLHF. The CDR3 coding sequence is TGTGCCAGCAGTCATGACAGGGTTCGATCACCCCTCCACTTT.